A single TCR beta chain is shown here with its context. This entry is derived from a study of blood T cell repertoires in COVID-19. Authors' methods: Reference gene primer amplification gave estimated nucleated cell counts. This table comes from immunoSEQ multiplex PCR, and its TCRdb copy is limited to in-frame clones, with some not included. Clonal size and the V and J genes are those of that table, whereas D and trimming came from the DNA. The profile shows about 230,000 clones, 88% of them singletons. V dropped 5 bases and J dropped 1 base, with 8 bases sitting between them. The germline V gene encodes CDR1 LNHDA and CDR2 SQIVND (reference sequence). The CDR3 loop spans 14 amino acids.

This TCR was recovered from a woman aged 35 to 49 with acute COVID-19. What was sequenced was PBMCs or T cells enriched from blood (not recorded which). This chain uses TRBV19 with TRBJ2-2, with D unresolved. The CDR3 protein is CASSVLRNTGELFF. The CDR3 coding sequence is TGTGCCAGTAGTGTCCTCCGGAACACCGGGGAGCTGTTTTTT. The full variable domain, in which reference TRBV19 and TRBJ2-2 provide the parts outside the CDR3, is DGGITQSPKYLFRKEGQNVTLSCEQNLNHDAMYWYRQDPGQGLRLIYYSQIVNDFQKGDIAEGYSVSREKKESFPLTVTSAQKNPTAFYLCASSVLRNTGELFFGEGSRLTVL.